These 32 T cell receptor beta chains originate from one sample sequenced in a study of blood T cells in healthy people across ages. Next came a second PCR, run for about 6 to 12 cycles, which used a sample-barcoded 5' primer along with a J-beta primer mix. TCRdb used MiXCR to reprocess the 5' RACE reads, holding one entry per CDR3 protein. The data show roughly 800,000 distinct CDR3 sequences, with 58% seen just once and roughly 20% held by the top ten. The sequencing input was blood. The receptors were gathered from a man aged 30-40 years in good health.

This clonotype appeared a few times. V is TRBV18 and J is TRBJ2-4; 9 nucleotides line up with TRBD1. The J call is doubtful: the DNA matches TRBJ2-7 better. The CDR3 has 14 amino acids. Germline V gene sequence: CDR1 KGHSH, CDR2 LQKENI. CDR3 nucleotides: TGTGCCAGCTCACCAGGGACAGGGAAGGGCGAGCAGTACTTC. Residues: CASSPGTGKGEQYF.

The chain joins TRBV10-2 to TRBJ2-7; D might be TRBD2 (7 bases). Germline V CDR1 and CDR2: WSHSY, SAAADI. The CDR3 covers 15 residues. V lost 3 bases, J lost 1 base, and 13 bases lay in between. In nucleotides, the CDR3 is TGCGCCAGCAGTGATAAGGGGGGGGAATCCTACGAGCAGTACTTC. Protein product: CASSDKGGESYEQYF.

On this clonotype itself: Mismatch with germline at one junction end may stem from a read error. J is TRBJ2-5 and V is TRBV13; 7 bases fit TRBD1. Germline V gives CDR1 PRHDT, CDR2 FYEKMQ (reference sequence). The CDR3 has 17 residues. The CDR3 coding sequence is TGTGCCGGCAGCTCGTGGGACAGCCCCTCAACCCAAGAGACCCAGTACTTC. This sequence encodes CAGSSWDSPSTQETQYF.

V usage is TRBV20-1 and J usage is TRBJ2-7; D unclear. V was cut by 0 bases and J by 3 bases, with 15 bases left in between. This CDR3 region has 15 residues. Germline assignment: CDR1 DFQATT and CDR2 SNEGSKA (reference sequence). The CDR3 nucleotides read TGCAGTGCTAGAGAGAGTCGTTTTGGTAGCTACGAGCAGTACTTC. Encoded protein: CSARESRFGSYEQYF.

The chain couples TRBV28 to TRBJ2-1; 12 bases map to TRBD2. The CDR3 is 16 residues long. The germline V gene encodes CDR1 MDHEN and CDR2 SYDVKM. Trimming at V came to 3 bases and at J to 4 bases, leaving 4 bases not matched to a gene. CDR3 loop: CASSFTTSGGYNEQFF. The DNA for the CDR3 is TGTGCCAGCAGTTTCACGACTAGCGGGGGTTACAATGAGCAGTTCTTC.

This sequence joins TRBV2 and TRBJ2-2, with 7 bases lining up with TRBD1. Germline lookup yields CDR1 SNHLY and CDR2 FYNNEI. V lost 11 bases to trimming and J lost 7 bases; unmatched junction nucleotides: 10. The CDR3 consists of 13 residues. The DNA for the CDR3 is TGTGCCCTAGGGACAGTTTCGGGCGGGGAGCTGTTTTTT. This gives the protein CALGTVSGGELFF.

The J gene is TRBJ2-5, the V gene TRBV6-2 or TRBV6-3; tentatively, D is TRBD2 (7 bases). The end of the DNA is better explained by TRBJ2-7, so the J call may be wrong. The germline V gene encodes CDR1 MNHEY and CDR2 SVGEGT. The CDR3 has 16 residues. CDR3 DNA: TGTGCCAGCAGTTACCCAGACGGGGGGCGACTTCCCGAGCAGTACTTC. Translating it yields CASSYPDGGRLPEQYF.

This clonotype was counted ten times or more. The chain links TRBV6-5 to TRBJ2-5; 11 bases line up with TRBD2. Per the germline V gene, CDR1 is MNHEY and CDR2 is SVGAGI. J lost 2 bases, V lost 6 bases, and 5 bases had no gene match. The CDR3 runs to 15 residues. CDR3 amino acids: CASSQTSGTQETQYF. The CDR3 DNA reads TGTGCCAGCAGCCAGACTAGCGGGACGCAAGAGACCCAGTACTTC.

Worth noting for this clonotype: An end of the junction does not agree with germline; a read error may underlie this. The DNA for the CDR3 is TGCGCCAGCAGCCCCCCTCGGAGCTCCCACAATGAGCAGTTCTTC. The encoded protein is CASSPPRSSHNEQFF. The chain is built from TRBV5-1 and TRBJ2-1, with D unclear. The germline gives CDR1 SGHRS, CDR2 YFSETQ. The CDR3 covers 15 residues.

This clonotype was seen only a few times. The chain is built from TRBV12-3 or TRBV12-4 and TRBJ1-2, with D uncertain. The length of the CDR3 is 11 residues. With 8 bases removed from V and 7 bases from J, the gap between germline ends came to 11 bases. The CDR3 sequence: CASSMTGGYTF. CDR3 sequence (DNA): TGTGCCAGCTCAATGACCGGTGGCTACACCTTC.

This rearrangement joins TRBV2 to TRBJ2-7; 8 nucleotides line up with TRBD2. The CDR3 is 15 amino acids. V was pared by 4 bases and J by 5 bases, with 10 bases of the junction left unmatched. In germline, CDR1 is SNHLY, CDR2 FYNNEI. CDR3 sequence (DNA): TGTGCCAGCAGTGCGACGAGCGGGAGTATCGACGAGCAGTACTTC. It specifies CASSATSGSIDEQYF.

J is TRBJ2-1 and V is TRBV20-1; no clear D. Trimming removed 2 bases at V and 5 bases at J, with 13 bases between. CDR3 length equals 14 residues. The V gene's germline CDR1 is DFQATT and CDR2 SNEGSKA (reference sequence). The CDR3 bases are TGCAGTGCTAGATCCGTCCTCCCCCACAATGAGCAGTTCTTC. This sequence encodes CSARSVLPHNEQFF.

This clonotype came up a few times. The V and J genes are TRBV29-1 and TRBJ1-1; D is unclear. Germline CDR1 is SQVTM and CDR2 is ANQGSEA. The CDR3 spans 12 residues. Deletions cut 7 bases from V and 1 base from J, with 10 bases between. The CDR3 DNA reads as TGCAGCGGAACGGACGGGAACACTGAAGCTTTCTTT. Translation gives CSGTDGNTEAFF.

The rearrangement uses TRBV30 and TRBJ2-4; 7 nucleotides align to TRBD2. Germline values: CDR1 GTSNPN, CDR2 SVGIG (reference sequence). The CDR3 contains 13 residues. J gave up 6 bases and V 2 bases, and 4 bases lay outside the gene matches. The CDR3 is CAWSPGGLNIQYF. CDR3 bases: TGTGCCTGGAGTCCGGGGGGATTAAACATTCAGTACTTC.

The chain uses TRBV15 and TRBJ2-1, with a weak D call TRBD2 (5 bases). Germline CDR1 LNHNV, CDR2 YYDKDF (reference sequence). The CDR3 contains 13 residues. Trimming took 5 bases from V and 5 from J, leaving 10 bases between them. The CDR3 nucleotides read TGTGCCACCAGCGCCGGACTTAACAATGAGCAGTTCTTC. It is translated as CATSAGLNNEQFF.

The chain recombines TRBV20-1 with TRBJ2-7, with 10 bases identical to TRBD1. After removal of 6 bases from V and 5 bases from J, the junction contained 10 bases not matched to a gene. CDR1 DFQATT and CDR2 SNEGSKA come from the germline V gene (reference sequence). This CDR3 is built from 14 residues. The CDR3 bases are TGCAGTGCCTCCGGGACAGGGGATTTCAACGAGCAGTACTTC. Encoded protein: CSASGTGDFNEQYF.

The chain employs TRBV4-3 and TRBJ2-1, with D possibly being TRBD2 (5 bases). Germline lookup yields CDR1 LGHNA and CDR2 YSLEER. The CDR3 contains 16 residues. Trimming took off 0 bases at V and 2 bases at J, with 11 bases between the two ends. The DNA for the CDR3 is TGCGCCAGCAGCCAAGATAAACTAGATACCTACAATGAGCAGTTCTTC. It specifies CASSQDKLDTYNEQFF.

The chain links TRBV4-2 to TRBJ2-1, with D possibly TRBD2 on 5 matching bases. The V and J ends lost 0 bases and 4 bases respectively, with 25 bases between them. Per the germline V gene, CDR1 is LGHNA and CDR2 is YNFKEQ. CDR3 size: 20 residues. The CDR3 loop is CASSQEASYRSEPGYNEQFF. CDR3 nucleotides: TGTGCCAGCAGCCAAGAAGCTTCTTATCGGAGCGAGCCGGGGTACAATGAGCAGTTCTTC.

This clonotype was observed once. The chain combines TRBV5-5 with TRBJ2-1; no firm D call. The CDR3 has 15 residues. Germline V gives CDR1 SGHKS, CDR2 YYEKEE (reference sequence). CDR3 bases: TGTGCTTCGGCGGCCGGTCAGTCCTCCTACAATGAGCAGTTCTTC. Translated, it gives CASAAGQSSYNEQFF.

This chain joins TRBV29-1 and TRBJ2-3; D is possibly TRBD2 (7 bases). The CDR3 is 14 amino acids. Germline V CDR1 and CDR2: SQVTM, ANQGSEA. Trimming removed 7 bases at V and 4 bases at J, with 18 bases between. Here the CDR3 DNA reads TGCAGCGCCGGGGGCGGGAGCGGGGCAGATACGCAGTATTTT. This gives the protein CSAGGGSGADTQYF.

This clonotype was seen a handful of times. V usage is TRBV27 and J usage is TRBJ2-6; TRBD1 matches at 8 bases. The CDR3 contains 17 residues. V lost 5 bases to trimming and J lost 2 bases; unmatched junction nucleotides: 8. Germline CDR1 reads MNHEY; CDR2 reads SMNVEV (reference sequence). CDR3 DNA: TGTGCCAGCAGTCCGGGACAGGCTCTCCCTGGGGCCAACGTCCTGACTTTC. This translates into CASSPGQALPGANVLTF.

A note on this clonotype: A read error may account for a junction end that differs from germline. The chain combines TRBV12-3 or TRBV12-4 with TRBJ2-5; either TRBD1 or TRBD2 may supply D (5 bases each). The CDR3 runs to 13 residues. Written as DNA, the CDR3 is TGCGCCACCTCCAGGGTAGGAGGAGAGACCCAGTACTTC. Protein sequence: CATSRVGGETQYF.

The V and J genes are TRBV29-1 and TRBJ2-7, with D perhaps TRBD2 (5 bases). CDR3 size: 14 residues. CDR1 is SQVTM, CDR2 ANQGSEA, per germline. Between the trimmed V and J ends, which lost 3 bases and 3 bases, there was a span of 15 bases. The CDR3 sequence is CSVDSGSTNYEQYF. The CDR3 DNA reads TGCAGCGTTGACTCGGGAAGTACGAACTACGAGCAGTACTTC.

The gene calls are TRBV7-9 and TRBJ1-4; tentative D call: TRBD1 (5 bases). Trimming removed 4 bases from V and 11 bases from J, with 11 bases in between. The germline CDR1 and CDR2 sequences are SEHNR and FQNEAQ (reference sequence). The CDR3 has 12 residues. The CDR3 bases are TGTGCCAGCAGCTCTGGGGGTAGGAAACTGTTTTTT. The encoded protein is CASSSGGRKLFF.

This clonotype appeared a few times. The chain links TRBV6-2 or TRBV6-3 to TRBJ2-3; D unresolved. Trimming shortened V by 0 bases and J by 0 bases, and 4 bases separated the two germline ends. Germline assignment: CDR1 MNHEY and CDR2 SVGEGT. The CDR3 sequence is 14 residues long. CDR3 DNA: TGTGCCAGCAGTTACTCGACTAGCACAGATACGCAGTATTTT. Translated, it gives CASSYSTSTDTQYF.

V and J are TRBV6-2 or TRBV6-3 and TRBJ2-3; 8 bases are shared with TRBD2. CDR1 is MNHEY and CDR2 is SVGEGT in the germline V gene. Trimming removed 7 bases from V and 4 bases from J; junction bases left unmatched: 7. CDR3 length: 14 amino acids. CDR3 DNA sequence: TGTGCCAGCACACGAGCGGGAGTCCCAGATACGCAGTATTTT. It translates to CASTRAGVPDTQYF.

The rearrangement joins TRBV27 to TRBJ1-1, with TRBD1 matching 8 bases. The CDR3 contains 14 residues. Losses at the gene ends were 5 bases for V and 5 bases for J; bases not matched to a gene: 7. CDR1 is MNHEY, CDR2 SMNVEV, per germline (reference sequence). The CDR3 bases are TGTGCCAGCAGTCCCCAGGGGGCGCAGACTGAAGCTTTCTTT. It translates to CASSPQGAQTEAFF.

The gene calls are TRBV9 and TRBJ1-5; no definite D call. The CDR3 length is 13 residues. Germline-derived CDR1 and CDR2 are SGDLS and YYNGEE. V dropped 0 bases and J dropped 6 bases, with 7 bases sitting between them. This CDR3 reads CASSVGGSQPQHF. As DNA, the CDR3 is TGTGCCAGCAGCGTAGGAGGGAGTCAGCCCCAGCATTTT.

This clonotype showed up just a few times. The V call is TRBV7-2, the J call TRBJ2-4, with D maybe TRBD1 (7 bases). The V gene lost 5 bases and the J gene lost 1 base, with 18 bases spanning the gap. The CDR3 sequence is 17 residues long. Germline CDR1 SGHTA, CDR2 FQGNSA. In DNA, the CDR3 is TGTGCCAGCAGCCCATCAGGGGGGTGGGGGGCCAAAAACATTCAGTACTTC. As protein: CASSPSGGWGAKNIQYF.

This clonotype was observed a few times. The rearrangement uses TRBV29-1 and TRBJ2-7, with 7 bases fitting TRBD1. The CDR3 length is 13 residues. Germline V lookup: CDR1 SQVTM, CDR2 ANQGSEA. V was pared by 0 bases and J by 4 bases, with 3 bases of the junction left unmatched. Here the CDR3 reads CSVEDNRGYEQYF. In DNA, the CDR3 is TGCAGCGTTGAAGATAACAGGGGATACGAGCAGTACTTC.

There are a few counts of this clonotype. The chain has TRBV20-1 and TRBJ2-5; 10 nucleotides line up with TRBD2. The tail of the sequence fits TRBJ2-7 better, so the J call may be wrong. CDR3 length equals 13 residues. Germline V CDR1 and CDR2: DFQATT, SNEGSKA (reference sequence). In DNA, the CDR3 is TGCAGTGCTTTAACCGGGACTAGCGACGAGCAGTACTTC. It translates to CSALTGTSDEQYF.

Note on this clonotype: The junction departs from the called germline gene at one end, perhaps through a read error. The rearrangement joins TRBV11-1 to TRBJ2-1, with D tentatively TRBD1 (5 bases). CDR3 length: 14 residues. Germline CDR1 SGHAT, CDR2 FQDESV (reference sequence). The CDR3 here is CVSSLSPANREQFF. In nucleotides, the CDR3 is TGTGTCAGCAGCTTGTCTCCTGCGAACAGGGAGCAGTTCTTC.